This T cell receptor beta chain emerged from a study of tissue T cells after allogeneic stem cell transplantation. CDR1 and CDR2 from the germline V gene are KGHPV and FQNQEV (reference sequence). The CDR3 has 14 amino acids. The V end was cut by 6 bases, the J end by 0 bases, with 9 bases between. Comments on this clone: Germline and genes here are mouse. The read comes to an end 1 residue before the CDR3 does, leaving the germline J gene to fill in the end. This sample includes further DNA sequences coding for the same CDR3.

The assay was immunoSEQ multiplex PCR, and TCRdb's table has in-frame clones only and misses some. The sample has over 7,500 clones, about 44% seen once. The sample's time point: mouse harvest day 7 after allogeneic transplant. Mouse grafts combined 10^7 T-cell-depleted bone marrow cells with 10^6 splenic CD5+ T cells. The clonotype originates from a female BALB/c mouse given C57BL/6 T cells with graft-versus-host disease after an allogeneic hematopoietic cell transplant. J is TRBJ1-3 and V is TRBV26, with TRBD1 as a possible D gene (6 bases). Input material: gut tissue. CDR3 bases read: TGTGCCAGCAGCCGGGACATTTCTGGAAATACGCTCTAT. Its protein product is CASSRDISGNTLY. The full CDR3 reads CASSRDISGNTLYF. The entire variable domain, with the rest obtained from reference TRBV26 and TRBJ1-3, is as follows: NSKVIQTPRYLVKGQGQKAKMRCIPEKGHPVVFWYQQNKNNEFKFLINFQNQEVLQQIDMTEKRFSAECPSNSPCSLEIQSSEAGDSALYLCASSRDISGNTLYFGEGSRLIVV.